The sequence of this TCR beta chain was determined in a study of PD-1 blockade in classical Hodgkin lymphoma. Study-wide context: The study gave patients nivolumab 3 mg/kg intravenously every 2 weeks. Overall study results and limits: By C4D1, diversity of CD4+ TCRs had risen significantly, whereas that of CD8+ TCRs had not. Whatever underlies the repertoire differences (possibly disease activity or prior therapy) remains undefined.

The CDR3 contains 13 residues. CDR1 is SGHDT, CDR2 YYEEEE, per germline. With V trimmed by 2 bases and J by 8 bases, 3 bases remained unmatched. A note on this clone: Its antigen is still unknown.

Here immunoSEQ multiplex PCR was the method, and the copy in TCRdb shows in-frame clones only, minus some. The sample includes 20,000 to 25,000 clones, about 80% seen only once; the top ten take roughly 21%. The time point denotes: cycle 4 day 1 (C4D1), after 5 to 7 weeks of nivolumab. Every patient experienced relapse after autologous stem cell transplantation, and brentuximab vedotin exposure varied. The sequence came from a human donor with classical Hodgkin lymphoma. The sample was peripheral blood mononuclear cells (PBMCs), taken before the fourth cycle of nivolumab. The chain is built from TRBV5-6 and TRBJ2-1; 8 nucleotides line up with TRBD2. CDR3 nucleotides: TGTGCCAGCAGCTTCGGGGGGGAATATGAGCAGTTCTTC. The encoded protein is CASSFGGEYEQFF. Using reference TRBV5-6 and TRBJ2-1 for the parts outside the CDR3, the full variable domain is DAGVTQSPTHLIKTRGQQVTLRCSPKSGHDTVSWYQQALGQGPQFIFQYYEEEERQRGNFPDRFSGHQFPNYSSELNVNALLLGDSALYLCASSFGGEYEQFFGPGTRLTVL.